The rows below give T cell receptor beta chains drawn from one sample of a study of OX40 agonist ivuxolimab in advanced cancers. The repertoire was sequenced with immunoSEQ multiplex PCR; TCRdb's copy has only in-frame clones and lacks some. Among 100,000 or so clones listed, about nine tenths were seen once. This specimen was CD4+ or CD8+ T cells sorted from blood, taken in a trial of the OX40 agonist ivuxolimab. The receptor source for this set is an adult with an advanced solid tumor such as melanoma, head and neck, liver or kidney cancer. Each CDR3 is given with its conserved first and last residue. A clone size is listed for some rows: how often the clone was seen (once, few, many), or a class if it is expanded.

clone_size,v_call,cdr3_aa
.,TRBV7-2,CASSLASGSDTQYF
.,TRBV19,CASRDRATDTQYF
.,TRBV28,CASSLLGTSGSLETQYF
.,TRBV7-2,CASSLSLASTWYNEQFF
.,TRBV6-6,CASSYGARRDTQYF
.,TRBV7-9,CASSFTGRTEQYF
once,TRBV4-1,CASSQEGTGGEKLFF
.,TRBV19,CASSSDHSSGSRLAGELFF
few,TRBV27,CASSLRRTGNEKLFF
.,TRBV2,CASTFDRVGANVLTF
.,TRBV11-2,CASSREGGSGNTIYF
.,TRBV19,CASSLGTSSTYEQYF
.,TRBV18,CASSPFDRNEQFF